This T cell receptor beta chain is from a study of T cell responses to AZD1222 COVID-19 vaccine. This CDR3 is built from 12 residues. The ends lost 6 bases at V and 3 bases at J; junction bases unmatched: 0. Some clones are missing from TCRdb's copy, which holds only in-frame ones; the method was immunoSEQ multiplex PCR. Here the sample spans roughly 200,000 clones, approximately 94% being singletons. The receptor was derived from an adult who received the MenACWY meningococcal vaccine as a control. This specimen consisted of peripheral blood, obtained 28 days after the second dose of the MenACWY control vaccine. V usage is TRBV12-3 or TRBV12-4 and J usage is TRBJ2-7; 9 bases are a match to TRBD1. In DNA form, the CDR3 reads TGTGCCAGCAGGGGACAGGGCTACGAGCAGTACTTC. Amino acid sequence: CASRGQGYEQYF.